This T cell receptor (beta chain) was sequenced in a study of molecular identifiers for immune sequencing clone quantification. Points from the study as a whole: Barcode collisions between identical TCR molecules could shrink estimates of highly expanded clone sizes.

In preparing bulk TCR libraries, previously described methods and listed TCR primers were used. A single record per CDR3 protein comes from TCRdb applying MiXCR to the PCR reads. The sample consists of hundreds of thousands of distinct CDR3 sequences, 25% of them appearing once. This clonotype was picked up a small number of times. The antigen remains undetermined. CDR1 and CDR2 from the germline V gene are MNHEY and SVGAGI. V lost 0 bases to trimming and J lost 9 bases, with 9 bases between them. The CDR3 is made up of 13 amino acids. The sequenced material came from naive CD8+ T cells from blood, with Jurkat cell RNA spiked in. Described subset: FACS-sorted CD8+CD4-CCR7+CD45RA+ naive T cells. This chain links TRBV6-5 with TRBJ2-1; D is ambiguous. The sequence was obtained from a human donor in good health. Some libraries in this study had Jurkat cell RNA spiked in. The CDR3 bases are TGTGCCAGCAGTTACTCGGGGTCTCTTGAGCAGTTCTTC. Protein sequence: CASSYSGSLEQFF.